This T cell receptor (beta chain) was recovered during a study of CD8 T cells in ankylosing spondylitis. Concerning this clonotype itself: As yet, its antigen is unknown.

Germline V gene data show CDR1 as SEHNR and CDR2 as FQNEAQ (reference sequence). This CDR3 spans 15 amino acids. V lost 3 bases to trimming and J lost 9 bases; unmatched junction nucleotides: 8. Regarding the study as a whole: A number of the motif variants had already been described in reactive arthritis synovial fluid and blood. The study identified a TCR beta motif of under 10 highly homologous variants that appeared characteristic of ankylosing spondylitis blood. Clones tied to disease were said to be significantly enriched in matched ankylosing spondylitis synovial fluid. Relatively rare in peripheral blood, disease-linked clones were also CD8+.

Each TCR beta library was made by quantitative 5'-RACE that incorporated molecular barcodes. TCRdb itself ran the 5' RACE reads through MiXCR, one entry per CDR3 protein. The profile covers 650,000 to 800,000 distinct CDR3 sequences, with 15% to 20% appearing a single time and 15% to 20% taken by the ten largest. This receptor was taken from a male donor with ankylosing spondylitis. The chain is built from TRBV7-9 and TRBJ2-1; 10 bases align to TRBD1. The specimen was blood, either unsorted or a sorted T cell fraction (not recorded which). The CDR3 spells CASSFGQGGSGEQFF. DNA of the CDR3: TGTGCCAGCAGCTTTGGACAGGGGGGGTCAGGTGAGCAGTTCTTC.